Below are 14 T cell receptor beta chains sequenced from a single sample in a study of T cell responses to AZD1222 COVID-19 vaccine. Profiled with immunoSEQ multiplex PCR; TCRdb holds only in-frame clones, not every one. The data contain around 130,000 clones, roughly 87% of them singletons. Sequenced material: peripheral blood, taken on day 0 of AZD1222 vaccination. The receptors shown here come from an adult in good health.

The chain uses TRBV27 and TRBJ2-7; 7 bases are shared with TRBD1. Germline lookup yields CDR1 MNHEY and CDR2 SMNVEV (reference sequence). With V trimmed by 6 bases and J by 5 bases, 10 bases remained unmatched. The CDR3 runs 14 residues. In DNA, the CDR3 is TGTGCCAGCAGCCTGGCCTGGGACAGCCACGAGCAGTACTTC. Encoded protein: CASSLAWDSHEQYF.

This chain uses TRBV30 with TRBJ1-4; TRBD1 is a possible D gene (5 bases). The CDR3 has 14 residues. V was shortened by 5 bases and J by 14 bases, with 24 bases between the two germline ends. CDR1 is GTSNPN, CDR2 SVGIG, per germline (reference sequence). In DNA, the CDR3 is TGTGCCTGGGGGGCCACTTGGCCGGGTAGACATCTGTTTTTT. Translating gives CAWGATWPGRHLFF.

The gene calls are TRBV6-5 and TRBJ1-2, with 11 nucleotides matching TRBD1. V gave up 0 bases and J gave up 8 bases; unmatched junction bases: 5. The CDR3 has 15 amino acids. Germline-derived CDR1 and CDR2 are MNHEY and SVGAGI. The CDR3 spells CASSYSGTGGWGYTF. CDR3 coding DNA: TGTGCCAGCAGTTACTCCGGGACAGGGGGTTGGGGCTACACCTTC.

The chain recombines TRBV6-5 with TRBJ2-1; 8 bases agree with TRBD1. The CDR3 runs 15 residues. J lost 5 bases, V lost 5 bases, and 8 bases had no gene match. Looked up from germline, CDR1 is MNHEY and CDR2 is SVGAGI. CDR3 loop: CASSRTGKFDNEQFF. Written as DNA, the CDR3 is TGTGCCAGCAGTAGGACAGGGAAGTTTGACAATGAGCAGTTCTTC.

The V and J genes are TRBV7-2 and TRBJ1-5; D call uncertain. The CDR3 loop spans 14 amino acids. In germline, CDR1 is SGHTA, CDR2 FQGNSA. Trimming left V 1 base short and J 3 bases short, with 7 bases between. CDR3 sequence: CASSLDAVNQPQHF. CDR3 coding DNA: TGTGCCAGCAGCTTAGACGCCGTCAATCAGCCCCAGCATTTT.

In this sample, this clone turned up once. This sequence joins TRBV2 and TRBJ2-4; 15 nucleotides align to TRBD2. V shed 9 bases, J shed 6 bases, and the junction held 6 bases outside the gene matches. The CDR3 covers 15 residues. The germline gives CDR1 SNHLY, CDR2 FYNNEI. In DNA form, the CDR3 reads TGTGCCAGTCGGACTAGCGGGGGGGCCCCAAACATTCAGTACTTC. This gives the protein CASRTSGGAPNIQYF.

This clone showed up just a few times. The V gene is TRBV25-1, the J gene TRBJ1-5, with a tentative D call TRBD1 (5 bases). The V and J ends lost 4 bases and 0 bases respectively, with 7 bases between them. Germline loops: CDR1 MGHDK, CDR2 SYGVNS. This CDR3 contains 14 residues. As DNA, the CDR3 is TGTGCCAGCAGTGGGGGGTTTAGCAATCAGCCCCAGCATTTT. As protein: CASSGGFSNQPQHF.

This clone was counted once. The chain's CDR3 is CASSRGEGVQPQHF. The CDR3 DNA sequence: TGCGCCAGCAGCAGGGGAGAGGGGGTCCAGCCCCAGCATTTT. This rearrangement joins TRBV5-1 to TRBJ1-5; a weak D match, TRBD1 (6 bases). The CDR3 has 14 residues. Germline values: CDR1 SGHRS, CDR2 YFSETQ. Trimming removed 4 bases at V and 7 bases at J, with 15 bases between.

The chain carries TRBV7-8 and TRBJ1-4; TRBD1 aligns across 7 bases. Germline lookup yields CDR1 SGHVS and CDR2 FQNEAQ. J lost 4 bases, V lost 5 bases, and 13 bases had no gene match. The length of the CDR3 is 17 residues. The CDR3 loop reads CASSPFYRQGYNEKLFF. The CDR3 nucleotides are TGTGCCAGCAGCCCATTCTATCGACAGGGCTATAATGAAAAACTGTTTTTT.

The gene calls are TRBV5-8 and TRBJ1-1; D gene ambiguous. Germline CDR1 is SGHTS and CDR2 is YDEGEE. With 5 bases removed from V and 5 bases from J, the gap between germline ends came to 13 bases. This CDR3 spans 13 amino acids. CDR3 in DNA: TGTGCCAGCAGAAGGACGGGCGGGACTGAAGCTTTCTTT. It yields the protein CASRRTGGTEAFF.

The chain is built from TRBV7-8 and TRBJ1-2; D unresolved. The CDR3 is 14 residues long. V was cut by 5 bases and J by 2 bases, with 12 bases left in between. CDR1 and CDR2 from the germline V gene are SGHVS and FQNEAQ. DNA of the CDR3: TGTGCCAGCAGCGGACTGGCAGCGAACTATGGCTACACCTTC. Translated: CASSGLAANYGYTF.

The chain joins TRBV11-1 to TRBJ1-1; D might be TRBD1 (6 bases). Germline loops: CDR1 SGHAT, CDR2 FQDESV (reference sequence). V shed 1 base and J shed 4 bases, with 13 bases lying between them. The CDR3 loop spans 15 amino acids. The CDR3 coding sequence is TGTGCCAGCAGCTTAGAGGACAGAATAGGCACTGAAGCTTTCTTT. This gives the protein CASSLEDRIGTEAFF.

The chain is built from TRBV30 and TRBJ2-2; possibly TRBD2 for D (5 bases). CDR3 length: 13 amino acids. V lost 4 bases to trimming and J lost 4 bases, with 10 bases between them. Per the germline V gene, CDR1 is GTSNPN and CDR2 is SVGIG (reference sequence). CDR3 bases: TGTGCCTGGACCCCAGGAGGCACCGGGGAGCTGTTTTTT. It is translated as CAWTPGGTGELFF.

The sample holds one count of this clone. This sequence joins TRBV6-5 and TRBJ1-1, with D uncertain. Trimming shortened V by 7 bases and J by 6 bases, and 18 bases separated the two germline ends. The length of the CDR3 is 14 residues. In germline, CDR1 is MNHEY, CDR2 SVGAGI. CDR3 region: CASITRGGRSEAFF. The DNA of the CDR3 is TGTGCCAGCATCACCCGGGGTGGGAGATCTGAAGCTTTCTTT.